Below, 21 T cell receptor beta chains from the same sample are listed, as sequenced in a study of PD-1 blockade in classical Hodgkin lymphoma. All patients experienced relapse after autologous stem cell transplantation, and brentuximab vedotin exposure was variable. Some clones are missing from TCRdb's copy, which holds only in-frame ones; the method was immunoSEQ multiplex PCR. This table has about 46,000 clones, around three quarters appearing once. The sequences come from peripheral blood mononuclear cells (PBMCs), collected before the second cycle of nivolumab. These receptors were obtained from a human donor with classical Hodgkin lymphoma.

This chain connects TRBV7-2 to TRBJ2-3; TRBD2 matches 11 bases. The germline V gene has CDR1 SGHTA and CDR2 FQGNSA. The CDR3 is 18 residues long. After removal of 0 bases from V and 4 bases from J, the junction contained 9 bases not matched to a gene. The CDR3 DNA sequence: TGTGCCAGCAGCTTAGCTAGCGGGGGGGGCCCAAGGGCAGATACGCAGTATTTT. Protein sequence: CASSLASGGGPRADTQYF.

This chain's CDR3 is CASSLQTRGPEAFF. Written as DNA, the CDR3 is TGCGCCAGCAGCCTCCAAACCCGGGGGCCTGAAGCTTTCTTT. The chain couples TRBV4-1 to TRBJ1-1, with D possibly TRBD1 on 6 matching bases. Germline CDR1 reads MGHRA; CDR2 reads YSYEKL. The CDR3 covers 14 residues. V was clipped by 4 bases and J by 6 bases, with 15 bases between them.

CDR3 DNA sequence: TGTGCCAGCAGCTTAGGGGGCAGTTATAGCAATCAGCCCCAGCATTTT. It yields the protein CASSLGGSYSNQPQHF. V is TRBV7-8 and J is TRBJ1-5; the D gene is possibly TRBD1 (5 bases). CDR3 size: 16 residues. Germline-derived CDR1 and CDR2 are SGHVS and FQNEAQ. Between the trimmed V and J ends, which lost 1 base and 0 bases, there was a span of 10 bases.

V usage is TRBV19 and J usage is TRBJ1-1, with D perhaps matching TRBD1 (6 bases). Germline V gene lookup returns CDR1 LNHDA and CDR2 SQIVND (reference sequence). There are 14 residues in the CDR3. With 4 bases removed from V and 1 base from J, the gap between germline ends came to 10 bases. CDR3 loop: CASSTRQENTEAFF. CDR3 sequence (DNA): TGTGCCAGTAGTACCCGACAGGAGAACACTGAAGCTTTCTTT.

The CDR3 region is CASSSSWQGGGNTIYF. The DNA of the CDR3 is TGTGCCAGCAGCTCTAGTTGGCAGGGGGGTGGAAACACCATATATTTT. The chain joins TRBV11-2 to TRBJ1-3; 7 bases line up with TRBD1. This CDR3 spans 16 amino acids. CDR1 and CDR2 (germline): SGHAT, FQNNGV. Unmatched junction bases numbered 9, after V lost 4 bases and J lost 3 bases.

The V and J genes are TRBV6-5 and TRBJ1-2, with TRBD1 matching over 8 bases. CDR1 is MNHEY, CDR2 SVGAGI, per germline. The V segment lost 8 bases and the J segment 7 bases; nucleotides outside the gene matches: 3. There are 11 residues in the CDR3. CDR3 nucleotide sequence: TGTGCCAGCCTGGACAGGGTTGGCTACACCTTC. This codes for CASLDRVGYTF.

This rearrangement joins TRBV7-9 to TRBJ1-3; D unresolved. The germline V and J ends were trimmed by 2 bases and 4 bases, with 3 bases remaining between them. Germline loops: CDR1 SEHNR, CDR2 FQNEAQ (reference sequence). CDR3 length equals 12 residues. CDR3 coding DNA: TGTGCCAGCAGCTTAAACGGAAACACCATATATTTT. It is translated as CASSLNGNTIYF.

CDR3 nucleotides: TGTGCCAGCAGTTTATGGTTACCCACGAACACTGAAGCTTTCTTT. The encoded protein is CASSLWLPTNTEAFF. The J gene is TRBJ1-1, the V gene TRBV28; D gene ambiguous. The CDR3 covers 15 residues. Germline loops: CDR1 MDHEN, CDR2 SYDVKM. Trimming removed 0 bases from V and 1 base from J, with 9 bases in between.

V gene TRBV6-4 combines with J gene TRBJ2-7; possibly TRBD1 for D (6 bases). The CDR3 has 17 residues. Germline V gene data show CDR1 as MRHNA and CDR2 as SNTAGT. The V gene lost 8 bases and the J gene lost 0 bases, with 23 bases spanning the gap. The CDR3 here is CASLPYRTVRSSYEQYF. The CDR3 nucleotides are TGTGCCAGCCTCCCCTATAGGACAGTCAGGAGCTCCTACGAGCAGTACTTC.

This clone was observed a single time. V gene TRBV4-1 combines with J gene TRBJ2-3; maybe TRBD1 (5 bases). V lost 0 bases, J lost 2 bases, and 15 bases lay in between. Germline V gene lookup returns CDR1 MGHRA and CDR2 YSYEKL. There are 17 residues in the CDR3. CDR3 DNA: TGCGCCAGCAGCCAAGATTGGCGCAGGGAAGCCACAGATACGCAGTATTTT. Its protein is CASSQDWRREATDTQYF.

In this sample, this clone turned up once. V gene TRBV28 combines with J gene TRBJ1-3; D is possibly TRBD1 (5 bases). The germline V gene encodes CDR1 MDHEN and CDR2 SYDVKM. Trimming took off 5 bases at V and 0 bases at J, with 11 bases between the two ends. The length of the CDR3 is 15 residues. The CDR3 reads CASSIDSSSGNTIYF. CDR3 sequence (DNA): TGTGCCAGCAGTATCGACAGCTCCTCTGGAAACACCATATATTTT. The whole variable domain, remainder taken from reference TRBV28 and TRBJ1-3, is DVKVTQSSRYLVKRTGEKVFLECVQDMDHENMFWYRQDPGLGLRLIYFSYDVKMKEKGDIPEGYSVSREKKERFSLILESASTNQTSMYLCASSIDSSSGNTIYFGEGSWLTVV.

This sequence joins TRBV4-3 and TRBJ1-1; 7 nucleotides agree with TRBD1. Germline V gives CDR1 LGHNA, CDR2 YSLEER. Germline trimming cut 0 bases from V and 0 bases from J; bases unmatched to any gene: 7. This CDR3 contains 17 residues. DNA for the CDR3: TGCGCCAGCAGCCAAGATTTAGGGACAGACATGAACACTGAAGCTTTCTTT. Translation gives CASSQDLGTDMNTEAFF.

The J gene is TRBJ2-7, the V gene TRBV20-1, with 7 positions matching TRBD2. CDR1 DFQATT and CDR2 SNEGSKA come from the germline V gene (reference sequence). CDR3 size: 11 residues. The V gene end was trimmed by 6 bases and the J gene end by 6 bases; junction bases not matched to a gene: 5. The DNA for the CDR3 is TGCAGTGCGGGGTCGGGGGGCGAGCAGTACTTC. Its translation: CSAGSGGEQYF.

J is TRBJ2-2 and V is TRBV6-5, with D unclear. The germline gives CDR1 MNHEY, CDR2 SVGAGI. V lost 5 bases and J 4 bases, leaving 5 bases between the germline ends. The CDR3 covers 12 residues. Here the CDR3 reads CASSTPTGELFF. In DNA form, the CDR3 reads TGTGCCAGCAGTACCCCCACCGGGGAGCTGTTTTTT.

V and J are TRBV11-2 and TRBJ2-2; D is unresolved. The CDR3 sequence is 14 residues long. The ends were cut back, 4 bases at V and 5 bases at J, with 11 bases in the middle. Germline V lookup: CDR1 SGHAT, CDR2 FQNNGV. This CDR3 reads CASSSPGRTGELFF. For the CDR3, the DNA is TGTGCCAGCAGCTCTCCCGGAAGGACCGGGGAGCTGTTTTTT.

The rearrangement uses TRBV11-3 and TRBJ2-5, with D tentatively TRBD1 (5 bases). The CDR3 extends over 15 amino acids. Trimming removed 4 bases from V and 3 bases from J, with 15 bases in between. Germline V lookup: CDR1 SGHNT, CDR2 YENEEA. The CDR3 DNA is TGTGCCAGCAGCTCCTACAGGACACTTAAAGAGACCCAGTACTTC. It is translated as CASSSYRTLKETQYF.

The genes are TRBV5-1 and TRBJ2-5; TRBD2 is a possible D gene (6 bases). This CDR3 has 13 amino acids. Between the trimmed V and J ends, which lost 3 bases and 2 bases, there was a span of 8 bases. The germline V gene encodes CDR1 SGHRS and CDR2 YFSETQ. CDR3: CASSWDLQETQYF. CDR3 sequence (DNA): TGCGCCAGCAGCTGGGACTTACAAGAGACCCAGTACTTC.

The rearrangement uses TRBV28 and TRBJ2-7; D not resolved. Germline-derived CDR1 and CDR2 are MDHEN and SYDVKM. Trimming shortened V by 5 bases and J by 9 bases, and 17 bases separated the two germline ends. The length of the CDR3 is 13 residues. The DNA of the CDR3 is TGTGCCAGCAGTCTTCTCCTCGGAGACGGGCAGTACTTC. As protein: CASSLLLGDGQYF. Variable domain in full (rest from reference TRBV28 and TRBJ2-7): DVKVTQSSRYLVKRTGEKVFLECVQDMDHENMFWYRQDPGLGLRLIYFSYDVKMKEKGDIPEGYSVSREKKERFSLILESASTNQTSMYLCASSLLLGDGQYFGPGTRLTVT.

The chain couples TRBV7-2 to TRBJ1-4, with D uncertain. CDR1 is SGHTA, CDR2 FQGNSA, per germline. Trimming took off 2 bases at V and 0 bases at J, with 7 bases between the two ends. This CDR3 region has 15 residues. CDR3 nucleotide sequence: TGTGCCAGCAGCTTATTTTCGACAACTAATGAAAAACTGTTTTTT. It yields the protein CASSLFSTTNEKLFF.

This clone was counted a single time. V and J are TRBV6-6 and TRBJ2-2; possible D gene TRBD2, 7 bases. The V end lost 8 bases, the J end lost 4 bases, and 20 bases lay between the germline ends. This CDR3 region has 16 residues. Germline CDR1 and CDR2: MNHNY and SVGAGI (reference sequence). The DNA of the CDR3 is TGTGCCAGCTTCCCGCGGGGAGGGGGGAGCACCGGGGAGCTGTTTTTT. Translating it yields CASFPRGGGSTGELFF.

This chain joins TRBV2 and TRBJ1-5; TRBD1 might be the D (6 bases). This CDR3 has 12 amino acids. Germline CDR1 and CDR2: SNHLY and FYNNEI. The V gene lost 5 bases and the J gene lost 11 bases, with 13 bases spanning the gap. CDR3 in amino acids: CASSLDRPSQHF. CDR3 in DNA: TGTGCCAGCAGTCTAGACAGGCCCTCCCAGCATTTT.